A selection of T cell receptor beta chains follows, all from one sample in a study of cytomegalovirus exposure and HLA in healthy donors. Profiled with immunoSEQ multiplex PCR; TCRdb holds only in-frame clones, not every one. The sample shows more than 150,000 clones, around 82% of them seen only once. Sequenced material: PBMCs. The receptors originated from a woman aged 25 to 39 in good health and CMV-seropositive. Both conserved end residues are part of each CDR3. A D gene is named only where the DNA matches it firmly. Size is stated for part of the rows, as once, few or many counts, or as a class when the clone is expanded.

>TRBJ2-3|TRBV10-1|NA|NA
CASSQGAGTDTQYF
TGCGCCAGCAGTCAGGGTGCGGGCACAGATACGCAGTATTTT
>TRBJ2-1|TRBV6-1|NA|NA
CASSVFDSNNEQFF
TGTGCCAGCAGTGTTTTTGACTCGAACAATGAGCAGTTCTTC
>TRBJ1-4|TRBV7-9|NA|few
CASSLSGEKLFF
TGTGCCAGCAGCTTATCGGGGGAAAAACTGTTTTTT
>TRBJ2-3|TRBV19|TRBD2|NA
CASSIEAGAITDTQYF
TGTGCCAGTAGTATCGAAGCGGGGGCCATCACAGATACGCAGTATTTT
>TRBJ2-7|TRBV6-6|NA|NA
CATWDIGPEGVEQYF
TGTGCCACGTGGGATATAGGTCCTGAAGGGGTCGAGCAGTACTTC
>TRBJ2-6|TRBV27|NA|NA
CASSSSGANVLTF
TGTGCCAGCAGTTCGTCTGGGGCCAACGTCCTGACTTTC
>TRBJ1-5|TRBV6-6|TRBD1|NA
CASSYRQGTSNQPQHF
TGTGCCAGCAGTTACCGACAGGGCACCTCTAATCAGCCCCAGCATTTT
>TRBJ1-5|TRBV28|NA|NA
CASSLGGILNQPQHF
TGTGCCAGCAGTTTGGGCGGGATCCTCAATCAGCCCCAGCATTTT
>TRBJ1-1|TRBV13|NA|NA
CASSYRRSTEAFF
TGTGCCAGCAGCTACAGGCGGAGCACTGAAGCTTTCTTT
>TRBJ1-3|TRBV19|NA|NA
CASSGGAPGNTIYF
TGTGCCAGTAGTGGAGGGGCTCCTGGAAACACCATATATTTT
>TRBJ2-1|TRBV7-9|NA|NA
CASSPSISYNEQFF
TGTGCCAGCAGCCCGAGTATCTCCTACAATGAGCAGTTCTTC
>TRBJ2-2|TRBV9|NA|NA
CASRPGGATGELFF
TGTGCCAGCAGGCCCGGAGGGGCTACCGGGGAGCTGTTTTTT
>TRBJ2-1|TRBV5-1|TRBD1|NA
CASRPDRANYNEQFF
TGCGCCAGCAGGCCGGACAGGGCAAACTACAATGAGCAGTTCTTC
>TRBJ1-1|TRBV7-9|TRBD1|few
CASSPTPGQGDTEAFF
TGTGCCAGCAGCCCCACACCGGGACAGGGGGACACTGAAGCTTTCTTT
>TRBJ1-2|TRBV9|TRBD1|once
CASSAEQGADYGYTF
TGTGCCAGCAGCGCAGAACAGGGGGCCGACTATGGCTACACCTTC
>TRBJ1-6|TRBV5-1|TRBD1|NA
CASSWGDRGNSPLHF
TGCGCCAGCAGCTGGGGGGACAGGGGAAATTCACCCCTCCACTTT
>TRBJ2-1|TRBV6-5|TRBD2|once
CASRGEGTRNEQFF
TGTGCCAGCAGGGGGGAGGGAACTCGGAATGAGCAGTTCTTC
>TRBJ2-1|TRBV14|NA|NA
CASSPLGDRINEQFF
TGTGCCAGCAGCCCCCTGGGTGACAGGATCAATGAGCAGTTCTTC
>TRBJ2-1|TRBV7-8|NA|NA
CASSLSRDYNEQFF
TGTGCCAGCAGCTTATCCCGGGACTACAATGAGCAGTTCTTC
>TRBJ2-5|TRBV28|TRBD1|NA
CASRTGGAWQETQYF
TGTGCCAGCAGGACAGGGGGCGCGTGGCAAGAGACCCAGTACTTC
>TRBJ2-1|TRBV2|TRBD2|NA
CASRTGTSGRTYNEQFF
TGTGCCAGCAGAACCGGGACTAGCGGGCGTACCTACAATGAGCAGTTCTTC
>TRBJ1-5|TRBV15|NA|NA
CATSNMEGGQPQHF
TGTGCCACCAGCAACATGGAGGGAGGTCAGCCCCAGCATTTT
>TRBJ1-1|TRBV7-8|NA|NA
CASSTRVSNTEAFF
TGTGCCAGCAGCACCAGGGTTTCGAACACTGAAGCTTTCTTT
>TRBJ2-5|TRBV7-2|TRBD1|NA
CASSSNSAGGETQYF
TGTGCCAGCAGTTCGAATAGCGCAGGGGGAGAGACCCAGTACTTC
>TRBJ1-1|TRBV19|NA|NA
CASSIGGRVTEAFF
TGTGCCAGTAGTATCGGGGGGCGAGTCACTGAAGCTTTCTTT
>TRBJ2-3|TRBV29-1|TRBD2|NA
CSVVAGLAADTQYF
TGCAGCGTCGTAGCGGGGCTGGCAGCTGATACGCAGTATTTT
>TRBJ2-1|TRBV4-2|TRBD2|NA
CASSLILGLAAYNEQFF
TGTGCCAGCAGCCTAATACTGGGACTAGCGGCCTACAATGAGCAGTTCTTC
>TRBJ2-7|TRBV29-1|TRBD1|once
CSVEPTGGGQYF
TGCAGCGTTGAACCCACAGGGGGCGGGCAGTACTTC
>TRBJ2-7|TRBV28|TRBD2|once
CASLTSGAPYEQYF
TGTGCCAGCCTCACTAGCGGCGCCCCCTACGAGCAGTACTTC
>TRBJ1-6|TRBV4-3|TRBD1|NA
CASSQRTGYNSPLHF
TGCGCCAGCAGCCAAAGGACAGGGTATAATTCACCCCTCCACTTT
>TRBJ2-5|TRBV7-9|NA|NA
CASSPNGVIQETQYF
TGTGCCAGCAGCCCCAACGGGGTTATCCAAGAGACCCAGTACTTC
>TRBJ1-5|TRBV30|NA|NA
CAWAQGTQPQHF
TGTGCCTGGGCCCAGGGGACCCAGCCCCAGCATTTT
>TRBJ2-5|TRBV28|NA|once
CASSLETGGYRETQYF
TGTGCCAGCAGCTTAGAGACAGGCGGGTACCGAGAGACCCAGTACTTC
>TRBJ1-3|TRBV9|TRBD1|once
CASSGFPGTGVITSGNTIYF
TGTGCCAGCAGCGGGTTCCCCGGGACAGGGGTCATAACCTCTGGAAACACCATATATTTT
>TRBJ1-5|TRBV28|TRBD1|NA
CASSPGGQGRYQPQHF
TGTGCCAGCAGCCCGGGGGGACAGGGGCGGTATCAGCCCCAGCATTTT
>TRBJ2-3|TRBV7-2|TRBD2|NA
CASSRTSGGLDTQYF
TGTGCCAGCAGCAGGACTAGCGGGGGCTTAGATACGCAGTATTTT
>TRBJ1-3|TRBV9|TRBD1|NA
CASSLRTGSGNTIYF
TGTGCCAGCAGCCTCCGGACAGGGTCGGGAAACACCATATATTTT
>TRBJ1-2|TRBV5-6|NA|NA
CASSLPGAGGYTF
TGTGCCAGCAGTTTACCCGGGGCGGGGGGCTACACCTTC
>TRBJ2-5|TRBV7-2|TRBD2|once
CASSFQRGAETQYF
TGTGCCAGCAGCTTTCAGCGGGGGGCGGAGACCCAGTACTTC
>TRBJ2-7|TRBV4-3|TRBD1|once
CASSQGASGTAYEQYF
TGCGCCAGCAGCCAAGGGGCCTCCGGGACAGCCTACGAGCAGTACTTC
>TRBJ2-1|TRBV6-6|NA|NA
CASSYSATEQFF
TGTGCCAGCAGTTACTCGGCAACCGAGCAGTTCTTC
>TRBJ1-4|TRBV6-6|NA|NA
CASSHLGGSNEKLFF
TGTGCCAGCAGTCATTTAGGAGGGTCTAATGAAAAACTGTTTTTT
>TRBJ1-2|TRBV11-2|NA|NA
CASGTPGVYGYTF
TGTGCCAGCGGCACCCCAGGGGTATATGGCTACACCTTC
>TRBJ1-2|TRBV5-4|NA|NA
CASSGLGGTQPYGYTF
TGTGCCAGCAGCGGGTTGGGGGGTACTCAACCCTATGGCTACACCTTC
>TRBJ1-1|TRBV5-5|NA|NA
CASSLRVEFRGEVTEAFF
TGTGCCAGCAGCTTGAGAGTGGAATTCAGGGGCGAGGTCACTGAAGCTTTCTTT
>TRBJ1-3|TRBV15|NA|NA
CATSAGSSGNTIYF
TGTGCCACCAGCGCAGGGTCCTCTGGAAACACCATATATTTT
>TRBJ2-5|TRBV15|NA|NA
CATSREGQGFETQYF
TGTGCCACCAGCAGAGAGGGGCAGGGGTTCGAGACCCAGTACTTC
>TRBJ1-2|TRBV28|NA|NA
CASSSPRQGGRRGYTF
TGTGCCAGCAGTTCGCCACGACAAGGAGGCCGTAGAGGCTACACCTTC
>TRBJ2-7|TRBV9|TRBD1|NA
CASSGPLDGFGTGGLYEQYF
TGTGCCAGCAGCGGACCACTTGACGGATTCGGGACAGGAGGTCTCTACGAGCAGTACTTC
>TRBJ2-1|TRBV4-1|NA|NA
CASSLTRGRSYNERFF
TGCGCCAGCAGCCTTACCCGGGGGAGGTCCTACAATGAGCGGTTCTTC
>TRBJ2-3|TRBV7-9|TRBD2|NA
CASSSPWGRGDTDTQYF
TGTGCCAGCAGCTCCCCCTGGGGGCGGGGGGACACAGATACGCAGTATTTT
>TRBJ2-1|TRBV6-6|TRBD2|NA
CASSRGVIRGGNEQFF
TGTGCCAGCAGCCGGGGGGTGATTCGGGGGGGCAATGAGCAGTTCTTC
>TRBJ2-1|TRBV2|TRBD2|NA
CASSGLAGGLYYNEQFF
TGTGCCAGCAGTGGTCTAGCGGGGGGCTTATACTACAATGAGCAGTTCTTC